The 20 T cell receptor beta chains below were found in one sample sequenced in a study of blood T cells in healthy people across ages. It was with a sample-barcoded 5' primer and a J-beta primer mix that a second PCR of roughly 6 to 11 cycles was run. From the 5' RACE reads, TCRdb called clonotypes with MiXCR, one entry per CDR3 protein. Of over a million distinct CDR3 sequences listed, 40% to 50% are singletons. The sample consisted of blood. The receptors shown here come from a woman between 18 and 29 years old in good health.

Regarding this clonotype: One end of the junction varies from germline; a read error may be responsible. V is TRBV13 and J is TRBJ2-7; 11 nucleotides match TRBD2. The CDR3 is 14 residues long. Germline V gives CDR1 PRHDT, CDR2 FYEKMQ (reference sequence). The CDR3 nucleotides read TGTGCCAGCAGCCAACTAGCGGGGGAGTACGGGCAGTACTTC. Amino acid sequence: CASSQLAGEYGQYF.

The J gene is TRBJ2-2, the V gene TRBV6-1; TRBD2 agrees at 7 bases. The CDR3 has 17 residues. Trimming removed 6 bases from V and 7 bases from J; junction bases left unmatched: 17. Germline CDR1 reads MNHNS; CDR2 reads SASEGT. This CDR3 is CASRHGTSGGDHGELFF. CDR3 nucleotide sequence: TGTGCCAGCAGGCATGGGACCTCTGGGGGGGATCACGGGGAGCTGTTTTTT.

There are a few counts of this clonotype. J is TRBJ2-2 and V is TRBV12-3 or TRBV12-4; no definite D call. This CDR3 has 12 residues. V lost 3 bases and J lost 6, with 5 bases in between. In nucleotides, the CDR3 is TGTGCCAGCAGTTTTATTTCCGGGGAGCTGTTTTTT. It translates to CASSFISGELFF.

The chain couples TRBV3-1 to TRBJ2-3; 12 bases are a match to TRBD2. This CDR3 contains 19 residues. Germline V gene sequence: CDR1 LGHDT, CDR2 YNNKEL (reference sequence). Losses at the gene ends were 2 bases for V and 3 bases for J; bases not matched to a gene: 12. CDR3 in DNA: TGTGCCAGCAGCCAACCTCTAGCGGGGGGGCCTCTTTCAACAGATACGCAGTATTTT. Protein sequence: CASSQPLAGGPLSTDTQYF.

The J gene is TRBJ1-1, the V gene TRBV4-1, with TRBD1 matching 9 bases. Unmatched junction bases numbered 4, after V lost 1 base and J lost 4 bases. The germline V gene encodes CDR1 MGHRA and CDR2 YSYEKL. The CDR3 contains 15 residues. In nucleotides, the CDR3 is TGCGCCAGCAGCCAAGGAAGGGACAGGGCCACTGAAGCTTTCTTT. Translation: CASSQGRDRATEAFF.

This chain joins TRBV15 and TRBJ2-5, with 7 bases identical to TRBD1. Trimming removed 1 base from V and 2 bases from J; junction bases left unmatched: 19. The CDR3 extends over 20 amino acids. The germline V gene encodes CDR1 LNHNV and CDR2 YYDKDF (reference sequence). CDR3 nucleotides: TGTGCCACCAGCAGAGCCGCGCGCGATAAACCGACAGGGAAACAAGAGACCCAGTACTTC. Encoded protein: CATSRAARDKPTGKQETQYF.

The chain links TRBV12-3 or TRBV12-4 to TRBJ2-5, with 12 bases aligning to TRBD1. TRBJ2-7 matches the DNA end more closely, so the J call is doubtful. There are 17 residues in the CDR3. Here the CDR3 DNA reads TGTGCCAGCAGTCCCCCCGGGACAGGGGGCGCGAGATCCGAGCAGTACTTC. Protein: CASSPPGTGGARSEQYF.

This clonotype was detected only a few times. The chain recombines TRBV11-1 with TRBJ2-5; perhaps D is TRBD1 or TRBD2 (5 bases each). Per germline, CDR1 SGHAT and CDR2 FQDESV (reference sequence). CDR3 length: 14 residues. Trimming removed 4 bases at V and 5 bases at J, with 14 bases between. This chain's CDR3 is CASSSPGPLETQYF. The CDR3 DNA follows: TGTGCCAGCAGCTCTCCGGGACCCCTCGAGACCCAGTACTTC.

This chain uses TRBV20-1 with TRBJ2-2; tentatively, D is TRBD2 (6 bases). Trimming removed 2 bases from V and 0 bases from J, with 7 bases in between. CDR1 and CDR2 from the germline V gene are DFQATT and SNEGSKA (reference sequence). This CDR3 is 14 amino acids long. The CDR3 DNA follows: TGCAGTGCTAGATCGGGGGCGAACACCGGGGAGCTGTTTTTT. Its translation: CSARSGANTGELFF.

The rearrangement uses TRBV4-1 and TRBJ2-2; 7 nucleotides agree with TRBD2. The ends lost 4 bases at V and 5 bases at J; junction bases unmatched: 7. CDR3 length: 15 residues. Germline lookup yields CDR1 MGHRA and CDR2 YSYEKL. The CDR3 nucleotides read TGCGCCAGCAGCCTAGCGGGCCTTAAGACCGGGGAGCTGTTTTTT. Protein: CASSLAGLKTGELFF.

This clonotype appeared a few times. This chain connects TRBV3-1 to TRBJ2-3; D not resolved. Germline lookup yields CDR1 LGHDT and CDR2 YNNKEL (reference sequence). V lost 4 bases and J lost 6, with 8 bases in between. The CDR3 loop spans 12 amino acids. CDR3 sequence (DNA): TGTGCCAGCAGCCCTATGAGGGATACGCAGTATTTT. Translating gives CASSPMRDTQYF.

The chain carries TRBV29-1 and TRBJ2-1, with 9 bases matching TRBD2. With 7 bases clipped from V and 7 bases from J, the junction kept 11 bases outside the gene matches. This CDR3 is 14 amino acids long. Germline assignment: CDR1 SQVTM and CDR2 ANQGSEA. The CDR3 reads CSALAVAGANEQFF. The CDR3 DNA sequence: TGCAGCGCCCTGGCGGTAGCGGGGGCGAATGAGCAGTTCTTC.

This clonotype was picked up a small number of times. V and J are TRBV5-8 and TRBJ2-1; D is unclear. Between the trimmed V and J ends, which lost 0 bases and 6 bases, there was a span of 13 bases. Germline CDR1 reads SGHTS; CDR2 reads YDEGEE. The CDR3 is 15 residues long. CDR3 nucleotide sequence: TGTGCCAGCAGCTTGGCGACGGAGATTGGCAATGAGCAGTTCTTC. This translates into CASSLATEIGNEQFF.

This sequence joins TRBV20-1 and TRBJ2-3; TRBD2 matches at 10 bases. CDR1 and CDR2 from the germline V gene are DFQATT and SNEGSKA (reference sequence). The CDR3 has 15 amino acids. V shed 5 bases and J 1 base; nucleotides not matched to a gene: 6. CDR3 region: CSAPAGGVGTDTQYF. In nucleotides, the CDR3 is TGCAGTGCTCCAGCGGGAGGGGTCGGCACAGATACGCAGTATTTT.

The chain combines TRBV20-1 with TRBJ2-3; D is ambiguous. V lost 3 bases and J lost 2, with 9 bases in between. Germline CDR1 is DFQATT and CDR2 is SNEGSKA (reference sequence). The length of the CDR3 is 13 residues. The CDR3 coding sequence is TGCAGTGCTAGTAAGACAATCACAGATACGCAGTATTTT. It encodes CSASKTITDTQYF.

The CDR3 DNA follows: TGCGCCAGCAGCTTGGAATTGGAGTCTCTGAGCTCCTACGAGCAGTACTTC. Its translation is CASSLELESLSSYEQYF. The chain has TRBV5-1 and TRBJ2-7, with D unclear. The CDR3 runs 17 residues. V was clipped by 0 bases and J by 0 bases, with 16 bases between them. Germline-derived CDR1 and CDR2 are SGHRS and YFSETQ.

A few counts support this clonotype. The chain recombines TRBV5-4 with TRBJ2-5, with D perhaps TRBD1 or TRBD2 (5 bases each). This CDR3 spans 13 amino acids. The V gene lost 3 bases and the J gene lost 5 bases, with 11 bases spanning the gap. CDR1 and CDR2 (germline): SGHNT, YYREEE (reference sequence). CDR3 sequence (DNA): TGTGCCAGCAGCTCCGGGACGTTTGAGACCCAGTACTTC. It translates to CASSSGTFETQYF.

This clonotype was recorded a few times. The gene calls are TRBV2 and TRBJ2-4; a weak D match, TRBD1 (5 bases). V was clipped by 3 bases and J by 1 base, with 7 bases between them. Germline lookup yields CDR1 SNHLY and CDR2 FYNNEI. The CDR3 consists of 14 residues. CDR3 amino acids: CASSDSGAKNIQYF. In DNA, the CDR3 is TGTGCCAGCAGTGACTCAGGGGCCAAAAACATTCAGTACTTC. Full variable domain (missing parts from reference TRBV2 and TRBJ2-4): EPEVTQTPSHQVTQMGQEVILRCVPISNHLYFYWYRQILGQKVEFLVSFYNNEISEKSEIFDDQFSVERPDGSNFTLKIRSTKLEDSAMYFCASSDSGAKNIQYFGAGTRLSVL.

This clonotype appeared a few times. The CDR3: CSAPHTDTQYF. The DNA for the CDR3 is TGCAGTGCTCCTCACACAGATACGCAGTATTTT. The chain couples TRBV20-1 to TRBJ2-3; D is undetermined. The germline gives CDR1 DFQATT, CDR2 SNEGSKA (reference sequence). V was trimmed by 5 bases and J by 2 bases, leaving 5 bases between them. This CDR3 has 11 residues.

The chain uses TRBV6-5 and TRBJ1-1, with no clear D. The germline CDR1 and CDR2 sequences are MNHEY and SVGAGI. V was cut by 3 bases and J by 4 bases, with 12 bases left in between. This CDR3 has 14 residues. CDR3 protein: CASSYGSSGTEAFF. In DNA, the CDR3 is TGTGCCAGCAGTTATGGGTCGTCGGGCACTGAAGCTTTCTTT.